This entry concerns a single T cell receptor (beta chain). Assay: immunoSEQ multiplex PCR; the TCRdb copy retains only in-frame clones and omits some. The data contain around 120,000 clones, approximately 89% of them seen just once; the ten biggest clones take up about 4.8%. The data were taken from a study of T cell responses to AZD1222 COVID-19 vaccine. The CDR3 extends over 13 amino acids. Trimming took 10 bases from V and 0 from J, leaving 13 bases between them. CDR1 MDHEN and CDR2 SYDVKM come from the germline V gene. This specimen consisted of peripheral blood, obtained on day 0 of AZD1222 vaccination. The chain recombines TRBV28 with TRBJ2-7; weak D call: TRBD2 (7 bases). The sequence derives from an adult in good health. CDR3 nucleotide sequence: TGTGCCACCGAGGGGGGGAACTCCTACGAGCAGTACTTC. Amino acid sequence: CATEGGNSYEQYF. The complete variable domain, with remaining parts taken from reference TRBV28 and TRBJ2-7, reads DVKVTQSSRYLVKRTGEKVFLECVQDMDHENMFWYRQDPGLGLRLIYFSYDVKMKEKGDIPEGYSVSREKKERFSLILESASTNQTSMYLCATEGGNSYEQYFGPGTRLTVT.